A selection of T cell receptor beta chains follows, all from one sample in a study of blood T cell repertoires in COVID-19. Some clones are missing from TCRdb's copy, which holds only in-frame ones; the method was immunoSEQ multiplex PCR. The sample gives more than 11,000 clones, 80% to 90% of which show up once; more than 20% is in the top ten. The sequencing sample was made of peripheral blood. The receptors were sampled from an older woman with acute or convalescent COVID-19. Each CDR3 is given with its conserved first and last residue. Fields, in order: V gene, clone size, J gene, D gene, CDR3 DNA, CDR3 protein. A D gene is named only where the DNA matches it firmly. Clone size is stated in some rows and not others, as once, few, many or a class when expanded.

>TRBV10-2|NA|TRBJ1-5|NA
TGCGCCAGCAGTGAGTCCCCGTTTAATCAGCCCCAGCATTTT
CASSESPFNQPQHF
>TRBV10-3|NA|TRBJ2-7|TRBD2
TGTGCCATCAGTGGGGAGACTACTAGCGGGGATACGTGGGAGCAGTACTTC
CAISGETTSGDTWEQYF
>TRBV2|few|TRBJ2-1|NA
TGTGCCAGCAACAACGTCAATGAGCAGTTCTTC
CASNNVNEQFF
>TRBV7-2|NA|TRBJ2-4|NA
TGTGCCAGCAGCTTAGCGATAATCGGGCGGGGGCCCACGGGGAACATTCAGTACTTC
CASSLAIIGRGPTGNIQYF
>TRBV28|once|TRBJ1-4|NA
TGTGCCAGCAGTTTCGGACCCGGAGGGGATGAAAAACTGTTTTTT
CASSFGPGGDEKLFF
>TRBV7-9|NA|TRBJ1-1|NA
TGTGCCAGCAGCTTAGCGCTTTTAGGGGCCGGTGAAGCTTTCTTT
CASSLALLGAGEAFF
>TRBV5-1|NA|TRBJ2-5|NA
TGCGCCAGCACCGTAGTAGGGGTGGGAGAGACCCAGTACTTC
CASTVVGVGETQYF
>TRBV19|NA|TRBJ2-2|NA
TGTGCCAGTACAGCAGGGGCCGGGGAGCTGTTTTTT
CASTAGAGELFF
>TRBV6-1|NA|TRBJ1-5|TRBD1
TGTGCCAGCAGTGAACGGGCAGGGGGCTACAATCAGCCCCAGCATTTT
CASSERAGGYNQPQHF
>TRBV9|few|TRBJ1-4|NA
TGTGCCAGCAGCGTTTCGTCAGGGGCCCATTCTAATGAAAAACTGTTTTTT
CASSVSSGAHSNEKLFF
>TRBV7-3|NA|TRBJ2-3|TRBD2
TGTGCCAGCAGCCCATTAGCGGGGGCCACAGATACGCAGTATTTT
CASSPLAGATDTQYF
>TRBV6-6|few|TRBJ2-1|NA
TGTGCCAGCAGTCAATACCCCACTCCTGAAGAGTTCTTC
CASSQYPTPEEFF
>TRBV7-4|few|TRBJ1-5|NA
TGTGCCAGCAGCCCAAGAGAAGGCAGGGCCAATGTGAATCAGCCCCAGCATTTT
CASSPREGRANVNQPQHF
>TRBV11-3|few|TRBJ1-4|TRBD1
TGTGCCAGCAGATTCTACCGGGACAGCTCAACTAATGAAAAACTGTTTTTT
CASRFYRDSSTNEKLFF
>TRBV6-5|once|TRBJ1-5|TRBD1
TGTGCCAGCAGCCCCGGACAGGGGAATCAGCCCCAGCATTTT
CASSPGQGNQPQHF
>TRBV6-5|NA|TRBJ2-7|TRBD1
TGTGCCACGGGACAGGCCCCCTACGAGCAGTACTTC
CATGQAPYEQYF
>TRBV10-3|NA|TRBJ2-2|TRBD2
TGTGCCATCAGGACCCTTAGCGGGAGAGGATACACCGGGGAGCTGTTTTTT
CAIRTLSGRGYTGELFF
>TRBV15|NA|TRBJ2-3|TRBD2
TGTGCCACCAGCAGAGAGCGGCGACTAGCGGCTCCTGGGGATACGCAGTATTTT
CATSRERRLAAPGDTQYF
>TRBV27|few|TRBJ2-7|TRBD2
TGTGCCAGCAGTTTAAGCGGGAGCTCCTACGAGCAGTACTTC
CASSLSGSSYEQYF
>TRBV24-1|NA|TRBJ2-5|NA
TGTGCCACCAGTGATTTGTTCCTAGAGACCCAGTACTTC
CATSDLFLETQYF
>TRBV6-5|few|TRBJ1-6|NA
TGTGCCAGCAGTTACTCGATCCCCCGGGGACCCCTCCACTTT
CASSYSIPRGPLHF
>TRBV6-5|NA|TRBJ1-5|NA
TGTGCCAGCAGAGGAATTGGGGGGGCGATCCAGGCCCAGCATTTT
CASRGIGGAIQAQHF
>TRBV30|NA|TRBJ2-5|NA
TGTGCCTGGAGTGGGGGCCCTTTGGAGACCCAGTACTTC
CAWSGGPLETQYF
>TRBV7-2|once|TRBJ1-2|NA
TGTGCCAGCAGCTTAGCGGGGGGATATAACTATGGCTACACCTTC
CASSLAGGYNYGYTF
>TRBV7-2|NA|TRBJ2-5|NA
TGTGCCAGCAGCTCAACAGTGACAAGTGGATTCCACTTC
CASSSTVTSGFHF
>TRBV2|NA|TRBJ2-4|NA
TGTGCCAGCAGTGAAGCGCCGTGGGGGGGGCTCGAAAACATTCAGTACTTC
CASSEAPWGGLENIQYF
>TRBV5-1|NA|TRBJ2-7|NA
TGCGCCAGCAGCTTGGAACCAGGGGAGGGCGAGCAGTACTTC
CASSLEPGEGEQYF
>TRBV2|NA|TRBJ2-7|NA
TGTGCCAGCCGAGACCTAGTCCTAAGCTCCTACGAGCAGTACTTC
CASRDLVLSSYEQYF
>TRBV28|NA|TRBJ1-5|TRBD1
TGTGCCAGCAGTTTATGGACCGCCGGGACAGGGGATAGCAATCAGCCCCAGCATTTT
CASSLWTAGTGDSNQPQHF
>TRBV21-1|NA|TRBJ1-2|NA
TGTGCCAGCAGTCGCCCGGACAGGGAAAAGACCTATGGCTACACCTTC
CASSRPDREKTYGYTF
>TRBV24-1|NA|TRBJ2-1|NA
TGTGCCACCAGTGGCACTTTAGTGCCCAATGAGCAGTTCTTC
CATSGTLVPNEQFF
>TRBV7-9|NA|TRBJ2-1|NA
TGTGCCAGCAGCTTAGTGAGGGGGAGCTCCTACAATGAGCAGTTCTTC
CASSLVRGSSYNEQFF
>TRBV7-2|NA|TRBJ1-2|NA
TGTGCCAGCAGCTTAGATTTTCGCGCGGACTATGGCTACACCTTC
CASSLDFRADYGYTF
>TRBV2|NA|TRBJ1-1|NA
TGTGCCAGCAGTGAAGGAGGAGGGATCGGTGAAGCTTTCTTT
CASSEGGGIGEAFF
>TRBV18|NA|TRBJ1-2|NA
TGTGCCAGCTCACCCCGACAGCCATCCCCTAACTATGGCTACACCTTC
CASSPRQPSPNYGYTF
>TRBV7-9|few|TRBJ2-1|NA
TGTGCCAGCAGCTTAGGGGCGGGGGCCCCCTACAATGAGCAGTTCTTC
CASSLGAGAPYNEQFF
>TRBV7-3|once|TRBJ2-1|NA
TGTGCCAGCAGCCCTGATCTCAGCTCCTACAATGAGCAGTTCTTC
CASSPDLSSYNEQFF
>TRBV9|once|TRBJ2-5|TRBD1
TGTGCCAGCAGCGCAAGGGGGCAGGTGGAGACCCAGTACTTC
CASSARGQVETQYF
>TRBV5-1|NA|TRBJ2-7|NA
TGCGCCAGCAGCTTGGGAACTAGCTCCTACGAGCAGTACTTC
CASSLGTSSYEQYF
>TRBV24-1|NA|TRBJ2-2|NA
TGTGCCACCAGTGATTCCTACTGGTCGGTGGCGAACACCGGGGAGCTGTTTTTT
CATSDSYWSVANTGELFF
>TRBV10-2|NA|TRBJ2-5|NA
TGCGCCAGCAGTGAGAGCCAGCGGGCAGGGACCCAGTACTTC
CASSESQRAGTQYF
>TRBV5-1|NA|TRBJ1-1|NA
TGCGCCAGCAGCCACGCTGGGGCCAGACCTGAAGCTTTCTTT
CASSHAGARPEAFF
>TRBV6-2/TRBV6-3|once|TRBJ1-5|NA
TGTGCCAGCAGTTACTCACAGGGTCCTCAGCCCCAGCATTTT
CASSYSQGPQPQHF
>TRBV5-4|few|TRBJ1-2|NA
TGTGCCAGCAGCGGGGGGACGGCGGTCCTCTATGGCTACACCTTC
CASSGGTAVLYGYTF
>TRBV7-3|NA|TRBJ2-7|NA
TGTGCCAGCAGCTTAGGTACGGACAGCGAGCAGTACTTC
CASSLGTDSEQYF